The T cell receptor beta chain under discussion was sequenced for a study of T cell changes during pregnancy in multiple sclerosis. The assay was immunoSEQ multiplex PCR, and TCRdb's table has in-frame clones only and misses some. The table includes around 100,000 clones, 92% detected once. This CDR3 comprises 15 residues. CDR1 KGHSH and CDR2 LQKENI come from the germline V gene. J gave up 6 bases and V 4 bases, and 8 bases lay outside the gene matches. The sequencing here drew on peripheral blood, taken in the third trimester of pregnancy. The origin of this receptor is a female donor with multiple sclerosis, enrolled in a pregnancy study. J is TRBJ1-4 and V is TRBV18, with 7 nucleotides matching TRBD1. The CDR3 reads CASSQTGAAYEKLFF. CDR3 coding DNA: TGTGCCAGCTCACAAACAGGGGCTGCATATGAAAAACTGTTTTTT. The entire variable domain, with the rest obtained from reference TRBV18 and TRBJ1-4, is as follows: NAGVMQNPRHLVRRRGQEARLRCSPMKGHSHVYWYRQLPEEGLKFMVYLQKENIIDESGMPKERFSAEFPKEGPSILRIQQVVRGDSAAYFCASSQTGAAYEKLFFGSGTQLSVL.